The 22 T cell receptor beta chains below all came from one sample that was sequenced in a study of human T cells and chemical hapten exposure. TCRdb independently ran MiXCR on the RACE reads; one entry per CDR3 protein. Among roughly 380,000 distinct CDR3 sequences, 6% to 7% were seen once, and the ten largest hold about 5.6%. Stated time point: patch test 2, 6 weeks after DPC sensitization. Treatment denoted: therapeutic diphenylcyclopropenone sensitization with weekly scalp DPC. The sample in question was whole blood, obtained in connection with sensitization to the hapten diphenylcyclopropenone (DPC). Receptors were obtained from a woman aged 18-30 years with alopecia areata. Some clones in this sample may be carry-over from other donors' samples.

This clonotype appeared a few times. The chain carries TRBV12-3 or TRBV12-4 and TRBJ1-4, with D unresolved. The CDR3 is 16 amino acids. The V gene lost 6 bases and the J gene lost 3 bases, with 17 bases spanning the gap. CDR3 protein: CASSSSGLVSNEKLFF. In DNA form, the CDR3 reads TGTGCCAGCAGCTCCTCTGGCCTAGTTTCTAATGAAAAACTGTTTTTT.

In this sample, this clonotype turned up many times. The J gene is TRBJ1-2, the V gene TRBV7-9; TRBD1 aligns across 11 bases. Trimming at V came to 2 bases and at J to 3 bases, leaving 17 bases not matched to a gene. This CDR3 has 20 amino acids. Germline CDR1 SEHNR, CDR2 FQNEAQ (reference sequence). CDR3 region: CASSLTQTTGTGGSYYGYTF. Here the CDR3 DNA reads TGTGCCAGCAGCTTAACCCAAACCACCGGGACAGGGGGTTCCTACTATGGCTACACCTTC.

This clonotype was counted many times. As DNA, the CDR3 is TGTGCCAGCAGCAAGGCCCCCGCAGGGGGAAATCAGCCCCAGCATTTT. Protein sequence: CASSKAPAGGNQPQHF. The chain carries TRBV6-2 or TRBV6-3 and TRBJ1-5; 7 nucleotides match TRBD1. Trimming removed 6 bases from V and 4 bases from J; junction bases left unmatched: 12. The CDR3 has 16 residues. The germline V gene encodes CDR1 MNHEY and CDR2 SVGEGT.

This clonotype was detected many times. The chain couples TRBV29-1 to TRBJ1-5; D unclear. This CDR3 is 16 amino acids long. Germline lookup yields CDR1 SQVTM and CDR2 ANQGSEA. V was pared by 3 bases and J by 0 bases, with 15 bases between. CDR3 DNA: TGCAGCGTTGATCACGGGCGTGTGGATAGCAATCAGCCCCAGCATTTT. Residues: CSVDHGRVDSNQPQHF. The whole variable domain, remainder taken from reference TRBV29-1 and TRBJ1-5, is SAVISQKPSRDICQRGTSLTIQCQVDSQVTMMFWYRQQPGQSLTLIATANQGSEATYESGFVIDKFPISRPNLTFSTLTVSNMSPEDSSIYLCSVDHGRVDSNQPQHFGDGTRLSIL.

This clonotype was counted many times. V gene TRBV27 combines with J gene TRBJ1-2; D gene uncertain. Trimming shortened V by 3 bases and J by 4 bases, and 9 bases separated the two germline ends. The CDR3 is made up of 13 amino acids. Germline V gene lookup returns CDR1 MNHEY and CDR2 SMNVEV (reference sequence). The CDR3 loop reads CASSLWDRYGYTF. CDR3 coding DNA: TGTGCCAGCAGTTTGTGGGATCGCTATGGCTACACCTTC.

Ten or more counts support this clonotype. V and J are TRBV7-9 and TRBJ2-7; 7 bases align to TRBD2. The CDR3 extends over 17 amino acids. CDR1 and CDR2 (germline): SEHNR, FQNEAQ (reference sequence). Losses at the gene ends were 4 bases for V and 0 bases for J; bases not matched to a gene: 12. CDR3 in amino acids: CASSSDWGGVSSYEQYF. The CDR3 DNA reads TGTGCCAGCAGCTCCGATTGGGGAGGGGTTAGCTCCTACGAGCAGTACTTC.

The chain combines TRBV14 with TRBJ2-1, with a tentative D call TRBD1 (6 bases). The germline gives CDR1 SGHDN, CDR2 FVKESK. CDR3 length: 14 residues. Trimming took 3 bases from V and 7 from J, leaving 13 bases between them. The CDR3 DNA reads TGTGCCAGCAGCCATCACAGGGTTTGGAATGAGCAGTTCTTC. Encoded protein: CASSHHRVWNEQFF.

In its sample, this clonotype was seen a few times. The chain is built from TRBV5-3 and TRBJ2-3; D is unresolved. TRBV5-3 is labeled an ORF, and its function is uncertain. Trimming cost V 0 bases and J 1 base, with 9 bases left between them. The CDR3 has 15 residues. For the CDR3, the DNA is TGTGCCAGAAGCTTGGATCTCCGAGGCACAGATACGCAGTATTTT. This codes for CARSLDLRGTDTQYF.

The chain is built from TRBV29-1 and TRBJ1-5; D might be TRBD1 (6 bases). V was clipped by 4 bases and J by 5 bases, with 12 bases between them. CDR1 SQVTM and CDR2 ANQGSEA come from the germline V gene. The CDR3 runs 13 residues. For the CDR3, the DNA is TGCAGCGTTGTAGCGGACAGAGATCAGCCCCAGCATTTT. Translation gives CSVVADRDQPQHF.

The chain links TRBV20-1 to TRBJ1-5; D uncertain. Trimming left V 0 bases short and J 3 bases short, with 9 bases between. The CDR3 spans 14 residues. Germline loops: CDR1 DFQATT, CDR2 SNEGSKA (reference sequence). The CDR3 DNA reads TGCAGTGCTAGAGAGTCCGGTTACAATCAGCCCCAGCATTTT. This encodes CSARESGYNQPQHF.

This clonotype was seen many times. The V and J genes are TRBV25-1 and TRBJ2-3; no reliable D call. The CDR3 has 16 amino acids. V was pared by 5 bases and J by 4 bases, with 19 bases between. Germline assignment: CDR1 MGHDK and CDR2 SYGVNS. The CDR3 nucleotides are TGTGCCAGCAGTCCGCCCCCGCTAGTTGAGGCAGATACGCAGTATTTT. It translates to CASSPPPLVEADTQYF.

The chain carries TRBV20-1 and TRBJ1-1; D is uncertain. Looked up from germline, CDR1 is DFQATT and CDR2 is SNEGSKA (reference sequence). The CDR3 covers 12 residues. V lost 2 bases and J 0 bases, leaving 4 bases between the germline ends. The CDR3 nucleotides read TGCAGTGCTAGATTCTTGAACACTGAAGCTTTCTTT. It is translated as CSARFLNTEAFF.

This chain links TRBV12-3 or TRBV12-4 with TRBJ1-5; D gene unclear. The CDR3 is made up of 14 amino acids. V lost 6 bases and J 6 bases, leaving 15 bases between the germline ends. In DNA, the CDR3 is TGTGCCAGCAGCTATGGCCGCGGTGGTCAGCCCCAGCATTTT. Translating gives CASSYGRGGQPQHF.

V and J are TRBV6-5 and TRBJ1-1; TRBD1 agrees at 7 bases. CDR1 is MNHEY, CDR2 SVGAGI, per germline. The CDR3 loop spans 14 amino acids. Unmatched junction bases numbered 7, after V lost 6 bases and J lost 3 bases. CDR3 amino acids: CASRTGTVYTEAFF. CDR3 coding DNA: TGTGCCAGCAGGACCGGGACAGTTTACACTGAAGCTTTCTTT.

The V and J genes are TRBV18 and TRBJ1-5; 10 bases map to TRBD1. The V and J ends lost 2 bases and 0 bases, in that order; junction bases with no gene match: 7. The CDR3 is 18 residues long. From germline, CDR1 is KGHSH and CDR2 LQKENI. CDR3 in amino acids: CASSPSGQGSVSNQPQHF. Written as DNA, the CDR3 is TGTGCCAGCTCACCATCGGGACAGGGGAGTGTTAGCAATCAGCCCCAGCATTTT.

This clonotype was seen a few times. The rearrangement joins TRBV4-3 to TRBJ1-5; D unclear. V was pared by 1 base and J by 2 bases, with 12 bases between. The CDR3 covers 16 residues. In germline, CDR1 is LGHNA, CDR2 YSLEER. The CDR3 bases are TGCGCCAGCAGCCAAGGGGCGGAAAGAGGCAATCAGCCCCAGCATTTT. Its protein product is CASSQGAERGNQPQHF.

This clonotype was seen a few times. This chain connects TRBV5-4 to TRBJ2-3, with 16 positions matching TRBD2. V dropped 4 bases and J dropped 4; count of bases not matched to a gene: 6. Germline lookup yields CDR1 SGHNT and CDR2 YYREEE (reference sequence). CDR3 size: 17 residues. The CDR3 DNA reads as TGTGCCAGCAGCCCCCCCGGGACTAGCGGGGGGGCAGATACGCAGTATTTT. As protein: CASSPPGTSGGADTQYF.

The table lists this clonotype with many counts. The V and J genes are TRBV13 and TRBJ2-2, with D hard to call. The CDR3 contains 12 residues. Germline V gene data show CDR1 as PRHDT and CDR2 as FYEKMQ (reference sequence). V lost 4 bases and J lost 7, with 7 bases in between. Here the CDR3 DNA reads TGTGCCAGCAGCTCCGAAAGCGGGGAGCTGTTTTTT. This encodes CASSSESGELFF.

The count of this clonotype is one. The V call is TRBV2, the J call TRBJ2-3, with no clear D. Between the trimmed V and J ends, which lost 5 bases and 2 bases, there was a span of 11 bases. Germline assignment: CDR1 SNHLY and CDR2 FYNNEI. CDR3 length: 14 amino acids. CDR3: CASSSLGATDTQYF. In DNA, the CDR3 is TGTGCCAGCAGTTCTTTGGGCGCCACAGATACGCAGTATTTT.

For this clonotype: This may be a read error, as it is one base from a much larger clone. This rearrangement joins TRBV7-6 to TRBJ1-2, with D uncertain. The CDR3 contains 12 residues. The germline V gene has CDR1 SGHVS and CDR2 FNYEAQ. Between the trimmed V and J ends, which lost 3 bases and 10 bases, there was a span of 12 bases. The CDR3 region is CASSLKWGYYTF. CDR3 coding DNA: TGTGCCAGCAGCTTGAAATGGGGTTACTACACCTTC.

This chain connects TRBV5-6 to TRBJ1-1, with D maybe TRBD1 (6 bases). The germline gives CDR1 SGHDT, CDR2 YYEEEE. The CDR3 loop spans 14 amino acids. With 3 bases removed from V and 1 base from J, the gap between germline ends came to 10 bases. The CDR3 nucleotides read TGTGCCAGCAGCTACCGGACAGCGAACACTGAAGCTTTCTTT. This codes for CASSYRTANTEAFF.

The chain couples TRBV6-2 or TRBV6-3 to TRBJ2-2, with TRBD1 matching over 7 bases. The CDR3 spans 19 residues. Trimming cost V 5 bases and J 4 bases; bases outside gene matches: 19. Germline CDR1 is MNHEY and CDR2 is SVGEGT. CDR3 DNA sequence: TGTGCCAGCAGTCCCGGACCCTTGACAGGGTCGATCACCACCGGGGAGCTGTTTTTT. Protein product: CASSPGPLTGSITTGELFF.